The 11 T cell receptor beta chains in this list originate from one sample, sequenced in a study of identical twins. One entry per CDR3 protein results from TCRdb running MiXCR on the 5' RACE reads. The sample lists hundreds of thousands of distinct CDR3 sequences, roughly 20% seen once, with approximately 14% in the top ten. The same sample was also used in a study of T cells expressing NK-cell markers.

Sequenced: PBMCs. All receptors come from a woman aged 18-29 years in good health.

This clonotype was recorded a few times. As DNA, the CDR3 is TGTGCCAGCATACTCCACGAGGGGGCCGGGGAGCTGTTTTTT. This encodes CASILHEGAGELFF. V usage is TRBV5-5 and J usage is TRBJ2-2, with D perhaps matching TRBD1 (6 bases). Germline V gene sequence: CDR1 SGHKS, CDR2 YYEKEE (reference sequence). This CDR3 has 14 amino acids. V lost 6 bases to trimming and J lost 6 bases, with 15 bases between them.

A few counts support this clonotype. The chain couples TRBV6-2 or TRBV6-3 to TRBJ2-7; the match to TRBD2 covers 10 bases. The V gene's germline CDR1 is MNHEY and CDR2 SVGEGT. The CDR3 runs to 14 residues. V gave up 5 bases and J gave up 6 bases; unmatched junction bases: 7. Here the CDR3 reads CASSPTSGKSEQYF. Written as DNA, the CDR3 is TGTGCCAGCAGTCCCACTAGCGGGAAGAGCGAGCAGTACTTC.

This chain's CDR3 is CASSEERLTEAFF. CDR3 DNA sequence: TGTGCCAGCAGTGAAGAGCGACTAACTGAAGCTTTCTTT. The gene calls are TRBV2 and TRBJ1-1, with D hard to call. Trimming cost V 1 base and J 5 bases, with 8 bases left between them. Germline V gives CDR1 SNHLY, CDR2 FYNNEI. The CDR3 is 13 amino acids. Drawing the rest from reference TRBV2 and TRBJ1-1, the complete variable domain is EPEVTQTPSHQVTQMGQEVILRCVPISNHLYFYWYRQILGQKVEFLVSFYNNEISEKSEIFDDQFSVERPDGSNFTLKIRSTKLEDSAMYFCASSEERLTEAFFGQGTRLTVV.

The chain joins TRBV12-3 or TRBV12-4 to TRBJ2-1; D not certain. CDR3 length: 15 amino acids. The ends were cut back, 1 base at V and 0 bases at J, with 7 bases in the middle. The CDR3 DNA reads as TGTGCCAGCAGTTTAGTGATTGCCTCCTACAATGAGCAGTTCTTC. Amino acid sequence: CASSLVIASYNEQFF.

This clonotype was counted between two and nine times. J is TRBJ2-7 and V is TRBV5-1, with D perhaps TRBD2 (6 bases). V lost 4 bases, J lost 0 bases, and 14 bases lay in between. In germline, CDR1 is SGHRS, CDR2 YFSETQ. The CDR3 totals 15 residues. CDR3 in DNA: TGCGCCAGCAGCGCAGCCGGGACTCCCTCCTACGAGCAGTACTTC. Residues: CASSAAGTPSYEQYF.

The chain recombines TRBV7-9 with TRBJ2-7; D is uncertain. CDR1 and CDR2 from the germline V gene are SEHNR and FQNEAQ (reference sequence). There are 14 residues in the CDR3. Trimming took 1 base from V and 2 from J, leaving 9 bases between them. CDR3 sequence: CASSLVSLTYEQYF. As DNA, the CDR3 is TGTGCCAGCAGCTTAGTTTCCCTCACCTACGAGCAGTACTTC.

This clonotype was observed a few times. The chain combines TRBV29-1 with TRBJ2-7; the D gene is possibly TRBD1 (5 bases). Germline V lookup: CDR1 SQVTM, CDR2 ANQGSEA. The CDR3 is made up of 13 amino acids. V gave up 0 bases and J gave up 5 bases, with 11 bases separating them. The CDR3 sequence: CSVEEGLGNEQYF. The CDR3 DNA follows: TGCAGCGTTGAAGAGGGGCTAGGGAACGAGCAGTACTTC.

The rearrangement joins TRBV10-3 to TRBJ2-7; D is unresolved. Per the germline V gene, CDR1 is ENHRY and CDR2 is SYGVKD. V was pared by 0 bases and J by 4 bases, with 13 bases between. The CDR3 consists of 15 residues. CDR3 DNA: TGTGCCATCAGTGAGTCGACCCTAGGGTGTTACGAGCAGTACTTC. Translating gives CAISESTLGCYEQYF.

The table lists this clonotype with a few counts. In nucleotides, the CDR3 is TGTGCCAGCAGTTTTGGGCAGTTACAAGAGACCCAGTACTTC. Protein: CASSFGQLQETQYF. V and J are TRBV12-3 or TRBV12-4 and TRBJ2-5; D unresolved. The V gene lost 3 bases and the J gene lost 2 bases, with 10 bases spanning the gap. This CDR3 has 14 residues.

This clonotype occurred a few times. This chain uses TRBV7-8 with TRBJ2-2; D is ambiguous. Trimming removed 3 bases from V and 6 bases from J, with 11 bases in between. Germline CDR1 and CDR2: SGHVS and FQNEAQ. The CDR3 contains 14 residues. This CDR3 reads CASSLPEGPGELFF. The CDR3 region has the DNA TGTGCCAGCAGCTTGCCTGAAGGCCCCGGGGAGCTGTTTTTT.

The V call is TRBV9, the J call TRBJ2-1; D not certain. The V gene lost 3 bases and the J gene lost 0 bases, with 10 bases spanning the gap. The CDR3 consists of 15 residues. Germline V gives CDR1 SGDLS, CDR2 YYNGEE. DNA for the CDR3: TGTGCCAGCAGCGCACCGGCCCGCTCCTACAATGAGCAGTTCTTC. This codes for CASSAPARSYNEQFF.